This entry is about one T cell receptor (beta chain). The sample comes from a study of Ad26.COV2.S vaccination and SARS-CoV-2 variants. Study background: Donor allocation was to the COV1001 Ad26.COV2.S trial arm. Participants got Ad26.COV2.S intramuscularly, once or twice 56 days apart.

Treatment here: around 19 received Ad26.COV2.S at low or high dose, single or two shots; about five received placebo; per-sample allocation not given. Day 63 following the first vaccine or placebo injection was when the samples were taken. Spike of the Wuhan-strain SARS-CoV-2 was expressed by an Ad26 vector, which formed the vaccine. This CDR3 has 13 residues. Per the germline V gene, CDR1 is KGHSH and CDR2 is LQKENI. V was cut by 0 bases and J by 4 bases, with 7 bases left in between. Produced via immunoSEQ multiplex PCR; TCRdb's table is partial and in-frame only. The table has some 390,000 clones, more than 85% seen once.

The source material was peripheral blood, sampled in a trial of Ad26.COV2.S vaccine versus placebo. This rearrangement joins TRBV18 to TRBJ2-7, with D uncertain. The origin of this receptor is a person between 18 and 59 years old who received the Ad26.COV2.S COVID-19 vaccine or a placebo. CDR3: CASSPPSLYEQYF. The DNA for the CDR3 is TGTGCCAGCTCACCACCGTCTTTGTACGAGCAGTACTTC.